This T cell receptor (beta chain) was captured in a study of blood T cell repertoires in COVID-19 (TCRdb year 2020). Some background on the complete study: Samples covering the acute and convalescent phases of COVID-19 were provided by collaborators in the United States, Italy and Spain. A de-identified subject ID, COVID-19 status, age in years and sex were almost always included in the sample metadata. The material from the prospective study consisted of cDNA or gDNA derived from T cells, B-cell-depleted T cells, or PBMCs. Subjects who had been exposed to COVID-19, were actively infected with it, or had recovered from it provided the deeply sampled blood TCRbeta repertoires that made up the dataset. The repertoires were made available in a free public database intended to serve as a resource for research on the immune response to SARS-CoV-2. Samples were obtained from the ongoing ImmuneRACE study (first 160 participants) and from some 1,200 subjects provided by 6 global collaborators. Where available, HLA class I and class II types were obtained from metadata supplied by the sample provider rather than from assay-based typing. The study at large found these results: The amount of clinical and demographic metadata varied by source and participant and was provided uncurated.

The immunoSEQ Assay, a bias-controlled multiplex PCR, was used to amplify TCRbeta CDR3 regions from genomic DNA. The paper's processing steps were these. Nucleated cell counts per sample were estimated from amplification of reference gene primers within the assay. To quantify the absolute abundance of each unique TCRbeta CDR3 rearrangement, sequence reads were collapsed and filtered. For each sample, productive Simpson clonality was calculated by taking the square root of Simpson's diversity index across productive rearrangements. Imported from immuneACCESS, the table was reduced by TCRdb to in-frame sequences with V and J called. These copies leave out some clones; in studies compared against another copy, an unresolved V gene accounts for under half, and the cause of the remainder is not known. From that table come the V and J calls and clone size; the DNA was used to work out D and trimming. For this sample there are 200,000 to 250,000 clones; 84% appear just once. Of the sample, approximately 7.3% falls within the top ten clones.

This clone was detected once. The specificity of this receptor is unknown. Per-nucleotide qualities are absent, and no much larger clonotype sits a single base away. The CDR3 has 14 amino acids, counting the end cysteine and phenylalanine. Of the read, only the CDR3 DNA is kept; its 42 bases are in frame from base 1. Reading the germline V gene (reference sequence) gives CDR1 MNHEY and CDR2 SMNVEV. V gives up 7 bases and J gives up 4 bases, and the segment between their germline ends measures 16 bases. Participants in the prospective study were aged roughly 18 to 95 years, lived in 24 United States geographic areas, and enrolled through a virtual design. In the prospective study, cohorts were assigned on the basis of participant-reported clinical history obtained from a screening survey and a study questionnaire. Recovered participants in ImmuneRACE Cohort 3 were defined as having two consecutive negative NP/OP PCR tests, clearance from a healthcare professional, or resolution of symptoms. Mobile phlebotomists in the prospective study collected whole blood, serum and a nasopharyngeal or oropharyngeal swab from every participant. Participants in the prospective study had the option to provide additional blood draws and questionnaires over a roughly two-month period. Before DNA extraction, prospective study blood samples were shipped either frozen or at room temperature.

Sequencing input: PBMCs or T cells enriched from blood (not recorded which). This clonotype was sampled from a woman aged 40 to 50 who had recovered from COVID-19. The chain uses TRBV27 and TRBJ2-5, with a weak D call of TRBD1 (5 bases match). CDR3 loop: CASNPVGLSETQYF. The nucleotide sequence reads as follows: TGTGCCAGCAACCCCGTGGGGCTTTCAGAGACCCAGTACTTC.